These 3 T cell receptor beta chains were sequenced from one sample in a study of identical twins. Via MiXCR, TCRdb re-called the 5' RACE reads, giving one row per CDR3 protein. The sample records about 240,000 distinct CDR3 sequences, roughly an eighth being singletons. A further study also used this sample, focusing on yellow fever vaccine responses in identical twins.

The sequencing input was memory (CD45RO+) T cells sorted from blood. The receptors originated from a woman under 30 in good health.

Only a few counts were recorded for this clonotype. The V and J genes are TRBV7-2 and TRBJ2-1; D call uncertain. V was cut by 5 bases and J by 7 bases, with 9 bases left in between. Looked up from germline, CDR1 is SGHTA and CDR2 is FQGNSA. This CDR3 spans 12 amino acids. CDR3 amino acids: CASSLRWNEQFF. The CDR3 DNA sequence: TGTGCCAGCAGCCTCAGATGGAATGAGCAGTTCTTC. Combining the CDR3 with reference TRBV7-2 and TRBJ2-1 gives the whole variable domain GAGVSQSPSNKVTEKGKDVELRCDPISGHTALYWYRQSLGQGLEFLIYFQGNSAPDKSGLPSDRFSAERTGGSVSTLTIQRTQQEDSAVYLCASSLRWNEQFFGPGTRLTVL.

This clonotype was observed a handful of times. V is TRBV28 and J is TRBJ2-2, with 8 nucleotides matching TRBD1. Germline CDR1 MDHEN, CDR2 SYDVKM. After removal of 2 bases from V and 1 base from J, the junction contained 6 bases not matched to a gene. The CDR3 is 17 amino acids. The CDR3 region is CASSLKRTGRNTGELFF. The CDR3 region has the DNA TGTGCCAGCAGTTTAAAGAGGACAGGGAGGAACACCGGGGAGCTGTTTTTT. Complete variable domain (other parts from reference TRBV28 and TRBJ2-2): DVKVTQSSRYLVKRTGEKVFLECVQDMDHENMFWYRQDPGLGLRLIYFSYDVKMKEKGDIPEGYSVSREKKERFSLILESASTNQTSMYLCASSLKRTGRNTGELFFGEGSRLTVL.

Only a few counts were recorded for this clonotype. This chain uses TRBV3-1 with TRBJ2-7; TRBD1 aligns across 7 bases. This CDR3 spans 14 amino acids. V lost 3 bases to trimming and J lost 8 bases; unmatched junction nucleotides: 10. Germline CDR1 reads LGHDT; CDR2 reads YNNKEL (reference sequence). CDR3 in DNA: TGTGCCAGCAGCCACCGGACAGGACGGGACAAGCAGTACTTC. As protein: CASSHRTGRDKQYF.